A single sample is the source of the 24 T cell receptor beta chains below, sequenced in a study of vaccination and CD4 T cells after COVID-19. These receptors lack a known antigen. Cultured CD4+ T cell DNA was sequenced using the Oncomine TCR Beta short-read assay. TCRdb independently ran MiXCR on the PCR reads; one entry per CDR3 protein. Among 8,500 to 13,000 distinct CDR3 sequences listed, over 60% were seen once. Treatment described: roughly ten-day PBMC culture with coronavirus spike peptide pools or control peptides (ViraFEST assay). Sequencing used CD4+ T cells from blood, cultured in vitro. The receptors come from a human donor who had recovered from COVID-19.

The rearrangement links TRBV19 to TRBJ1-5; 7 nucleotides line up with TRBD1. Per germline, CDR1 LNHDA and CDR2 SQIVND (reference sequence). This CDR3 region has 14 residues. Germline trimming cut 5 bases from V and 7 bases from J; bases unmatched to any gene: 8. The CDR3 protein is CASSLRQGFQPQHF. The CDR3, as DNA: TGTGCCAGTAGTCTACGACAGGGCTTCCAGCCCCAGCATTTT.

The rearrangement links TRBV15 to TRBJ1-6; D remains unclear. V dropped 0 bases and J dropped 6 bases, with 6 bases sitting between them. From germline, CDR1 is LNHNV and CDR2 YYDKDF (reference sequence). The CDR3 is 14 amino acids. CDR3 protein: CATSRDESNSPLHF. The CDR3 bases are TGTGCCACCAGCAGAGACGAGAGTAATTCACCCCTCCACTTT.

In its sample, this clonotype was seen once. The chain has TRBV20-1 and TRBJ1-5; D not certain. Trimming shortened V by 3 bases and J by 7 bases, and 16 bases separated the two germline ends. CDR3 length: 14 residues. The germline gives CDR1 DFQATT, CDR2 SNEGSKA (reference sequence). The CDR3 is CSASRIQGTQPQHF. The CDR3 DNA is TGCAGTGCTAGTCGGATCCAAGGTACACAGCCCCAGCATTTT.

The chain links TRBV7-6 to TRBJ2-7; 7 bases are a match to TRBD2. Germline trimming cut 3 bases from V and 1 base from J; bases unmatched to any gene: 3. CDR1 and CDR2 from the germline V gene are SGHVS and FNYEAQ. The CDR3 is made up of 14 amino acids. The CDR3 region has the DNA TGTGCCAGCAGCTTCGGACTAGATTCCTACGAGCAGTACTTC. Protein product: CASSFGLDSYEQYF.

This CDR3 is CASSEDASGGMPQHF. CDR3 DNA: TGTGCCAGCAGTGAAGACGCGTCAGGGGGTATGCCCCAGCATTTT. The genes are TRBV2 and TRBJ1-5, with 7 nucleotides matching TRBD1. Germline trimming cut 1 base from V and 9 bases from J; bases unmatched to any gene: 9. The length of the CDR3 is 15 residues. Germline V lookup: CDR1 SNHLY, CDR2 FYNNEI.

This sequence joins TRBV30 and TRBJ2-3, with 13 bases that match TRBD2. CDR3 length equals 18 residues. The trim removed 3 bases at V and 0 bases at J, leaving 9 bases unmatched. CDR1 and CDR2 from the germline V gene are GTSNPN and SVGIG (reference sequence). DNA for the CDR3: TGTGCCTGGAGCCGCTTTGGGGGACTAGCGGGAAGCACAGATACGCAGTATTTT. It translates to CAWSRFGGLAGSTDTQYF.

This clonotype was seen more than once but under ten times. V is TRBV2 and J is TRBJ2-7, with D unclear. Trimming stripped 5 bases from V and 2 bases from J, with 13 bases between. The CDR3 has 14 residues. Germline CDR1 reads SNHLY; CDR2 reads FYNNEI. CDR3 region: CASSLSGVTYEQYF. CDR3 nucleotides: TGTGCCAGCAGTTTATCTGGTGTAACCTACGAGCAGTACTTC. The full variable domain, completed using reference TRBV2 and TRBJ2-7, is EPEVTQTPSHQVTQMGQEVILRCVPISNHLYFYWYRQILGQKVEFLVSFYNNEISEKSEIFDDQFSVERPDGSNFTLKIRSTKLEDSAMYFCASSLSGVTYEQYFGPGTRLTVT.

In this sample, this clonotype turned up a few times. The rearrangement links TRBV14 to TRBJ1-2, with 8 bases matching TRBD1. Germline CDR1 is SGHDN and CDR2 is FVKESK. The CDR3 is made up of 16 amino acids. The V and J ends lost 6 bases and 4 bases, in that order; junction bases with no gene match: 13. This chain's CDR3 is CASSTNQGAHGYGYTF. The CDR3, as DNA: TGTGCCAGCAGTACTAACCAGGGGGCGCACGGCTATGGCTACACCTTC.

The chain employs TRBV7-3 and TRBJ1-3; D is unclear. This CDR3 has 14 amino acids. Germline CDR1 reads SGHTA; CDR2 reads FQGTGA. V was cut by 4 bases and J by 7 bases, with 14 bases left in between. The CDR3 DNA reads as TGTGCCAGCAGCTATATGGGAAGCGGCAACACCATATATTTT. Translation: CASSYMGSGNTIYF.

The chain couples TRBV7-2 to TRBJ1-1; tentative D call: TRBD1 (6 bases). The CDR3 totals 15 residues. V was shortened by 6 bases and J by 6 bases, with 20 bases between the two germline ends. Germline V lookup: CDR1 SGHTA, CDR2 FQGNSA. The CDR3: CASSLTGSWVAEAFF. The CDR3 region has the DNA TGTGCCAGCAGTTTAACAGGGTCCTGGGTCGCTGAAGCTTTCTTT.

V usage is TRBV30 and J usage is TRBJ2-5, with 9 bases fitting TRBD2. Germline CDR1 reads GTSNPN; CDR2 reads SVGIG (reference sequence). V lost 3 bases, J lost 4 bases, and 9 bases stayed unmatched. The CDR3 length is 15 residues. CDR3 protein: CAWSPRAGGPETQYF. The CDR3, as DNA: TGTGCCTGGAGCCCCCGGGCGGGAGGGCCAGAGACCCAGTACTTC.

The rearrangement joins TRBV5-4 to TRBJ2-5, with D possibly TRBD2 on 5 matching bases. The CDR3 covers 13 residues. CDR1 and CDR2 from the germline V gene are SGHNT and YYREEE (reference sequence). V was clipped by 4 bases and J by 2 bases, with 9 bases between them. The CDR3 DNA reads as TGTGCCAGCAGCCCTCGGGGACAAGAGACCCAGTACTTC. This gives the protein CASSPRGQETQYF.

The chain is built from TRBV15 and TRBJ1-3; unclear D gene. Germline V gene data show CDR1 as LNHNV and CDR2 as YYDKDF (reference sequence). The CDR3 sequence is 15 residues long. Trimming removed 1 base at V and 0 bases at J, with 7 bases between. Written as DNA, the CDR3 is TGTGCCACCAGCAGAGGCGGTACCTCTGGAAACACCATATATTTT. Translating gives CATSRGGTSGNTIYF.

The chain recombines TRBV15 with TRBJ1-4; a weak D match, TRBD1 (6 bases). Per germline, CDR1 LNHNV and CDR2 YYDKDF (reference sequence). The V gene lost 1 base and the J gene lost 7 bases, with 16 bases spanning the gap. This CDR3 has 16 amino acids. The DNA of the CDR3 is TGTGCCACCAGCAGAGCCACGGGGGGCGGGGGTGAAAAACTGTTTTTT. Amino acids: CATSRATGGGGEKLFF. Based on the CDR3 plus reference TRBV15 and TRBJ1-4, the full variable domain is DAMVIQNPRYQVTQFGKPVTLSCSQTLNHNVMYWYQQKSSQAPKLLFHYYDKDFNNEADTPDNFQSRRPNTSFCFLDIRSPGLGDTAMYLCATSRATGGGGEKLFFGSGTQLSVL.

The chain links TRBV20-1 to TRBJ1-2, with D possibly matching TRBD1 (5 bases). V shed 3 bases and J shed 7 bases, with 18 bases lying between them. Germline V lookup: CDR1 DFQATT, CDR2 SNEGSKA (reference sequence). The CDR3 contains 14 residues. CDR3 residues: CSARETASGAGYTF. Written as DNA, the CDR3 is TGCAGTGCTAGGGAGACAGCTTCTGGTGCTGGCTACACCTTC.

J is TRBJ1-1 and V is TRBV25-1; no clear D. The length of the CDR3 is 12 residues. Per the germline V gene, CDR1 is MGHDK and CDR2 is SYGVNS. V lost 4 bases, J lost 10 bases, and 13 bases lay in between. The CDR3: CASSGPLPRAFF. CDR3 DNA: TGTGCCAGCAGTGGCCCACTCCCAAGAGCTTTCTTT.

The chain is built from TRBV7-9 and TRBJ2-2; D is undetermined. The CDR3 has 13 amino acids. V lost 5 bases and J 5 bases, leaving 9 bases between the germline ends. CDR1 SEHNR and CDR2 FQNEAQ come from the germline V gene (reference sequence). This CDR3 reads CASSPGLTGELFF. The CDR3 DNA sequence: TGTGCCAGCAGCCCGGGTCTTACCGGGGAGCTGTTTTTT.

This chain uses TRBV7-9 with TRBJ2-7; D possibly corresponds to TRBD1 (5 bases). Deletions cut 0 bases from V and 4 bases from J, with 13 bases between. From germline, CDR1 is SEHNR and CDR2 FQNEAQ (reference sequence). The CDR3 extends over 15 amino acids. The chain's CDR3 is CASSLAGASGYEQYF. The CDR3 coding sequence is TGTGCCAGCAGCTTAGCAGGGGCCTCAGGGTACGAGCAGTACTTC.

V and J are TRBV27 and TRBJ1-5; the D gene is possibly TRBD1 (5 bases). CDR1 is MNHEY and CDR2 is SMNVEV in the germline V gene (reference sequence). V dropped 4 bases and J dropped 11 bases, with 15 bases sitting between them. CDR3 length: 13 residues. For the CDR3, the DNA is TGTGCCAGCAGTTGGGGCGCAGGTCTGTCCCAGCATTTT. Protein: CASSWGAGLSQHF.

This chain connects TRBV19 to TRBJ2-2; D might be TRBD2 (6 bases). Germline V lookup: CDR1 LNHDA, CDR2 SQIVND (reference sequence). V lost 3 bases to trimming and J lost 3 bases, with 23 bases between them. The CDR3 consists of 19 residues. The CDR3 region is CASSIGGVGLKGDTGELFF. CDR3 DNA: TGTGCCAGTAGTATCGGCGGGGTGGGCCTCAAAGGGGACACCGGGGAGCTGTTTTTT. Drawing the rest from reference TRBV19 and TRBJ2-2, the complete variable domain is DGGITQSPKYLFRKEGQNVTLSCEQNLNHDAMYWYRQDPGQGLRLIYYSQIVNDFQKGDIAEGYSVSREKKESFPLTVTSAQKNPTAFYLCASSIGGVGLKGDTGELFFGEGSRLTVL.

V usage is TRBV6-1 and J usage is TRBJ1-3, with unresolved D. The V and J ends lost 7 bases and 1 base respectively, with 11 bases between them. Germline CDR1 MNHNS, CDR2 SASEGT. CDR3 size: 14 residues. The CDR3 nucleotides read TGTGCCAGCATGCCAGGCGGTTCTGGAAACACCATATATTTT. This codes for CASMPGGSGNTIYF.

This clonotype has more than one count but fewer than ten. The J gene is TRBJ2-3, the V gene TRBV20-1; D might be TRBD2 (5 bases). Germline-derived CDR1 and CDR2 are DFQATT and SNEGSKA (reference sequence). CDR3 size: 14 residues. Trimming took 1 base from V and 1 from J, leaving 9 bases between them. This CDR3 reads CSARGFGGTDTQYF. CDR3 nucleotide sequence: TGCAGTGCTAGAGGGTTCGGGGGCACAGATACGCAGTATTTT.

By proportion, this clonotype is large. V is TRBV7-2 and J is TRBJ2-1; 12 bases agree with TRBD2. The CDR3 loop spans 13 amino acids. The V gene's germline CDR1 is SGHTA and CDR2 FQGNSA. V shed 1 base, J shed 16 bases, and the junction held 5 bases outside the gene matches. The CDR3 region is CASSLGTSGTSFF. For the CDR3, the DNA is TGTGCCAGCAGCTTAGGGACTAGCGGGACTAGTTTCTTC.

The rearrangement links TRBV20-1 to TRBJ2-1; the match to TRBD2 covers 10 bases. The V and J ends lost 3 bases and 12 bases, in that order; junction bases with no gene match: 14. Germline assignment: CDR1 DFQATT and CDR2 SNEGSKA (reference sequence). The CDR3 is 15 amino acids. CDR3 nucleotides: TGCAGTGCTAGTAAGGGGCTAGCGGGAGAGATTAGGCAGTTCTTC. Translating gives CSASKGLAGEIRQFF.